The clone carrying this T cell receptor (beta chain) was seen only once. These data originate in a study of blood T cell repertoires in COVID-19. At the level of the study: The United States, Italy and Spain provided the acute and convalescent COVID-19 samples.

Enrollees, about 18 to 89 years old, lived in 25 or so US areas. In the original analysis: Reference gene primer amplification in the assay estimated nucleated cell counts. Measured with immunoSEQ multiplex PCR; TCRdb has only the in-frame clones, and not every one. The V and J calls and clone size come from that table; D and trimming were worked out from the DNA. The table lists some 300,000 clones, roughly nine tenths of them singletons, with 1% in the top ten. This sequence originates from a young woman who had recovered from COVID-19. The sample consisted of PBMCs or T cells enriched from blood (not recorded which).

Written as DNA, the CDR3 is TGTGCCAGCAGTGAAGCCGGCAGGGGGTCCTACGAGCAGTACTTC. Amino acids: CASSEAGRGSYEQYF. The chain employs TRBV2 and TRBJ2-7; 7 bases line up with TRBD1. The CDR3 length is 15 residues. Germline lookup yields CDR1 SNHLY and CDR2 FYNNEI. V lost 0 bases, J lost 1 base, and 3 bases stayed unmatched.